This T cell receptor beta chain came from a study of cytomegalovirus exposure and HLA in healthy donors. Across the whole study: A data release that came early held 80 million to 95 million unique TCRs from HLA-typed donors.

Whole-study results and caveats: Relative to the approximately 670-donor mean, N-insertions were reportedly fewer in an Asian-associated ancestry cluster in a later analysis. Accounts indicate the classifier identified cytomegalovirus status with strong specificity and sensitivity. In vitro experiments confirmed that a few CMV-associated chains were specific for CMV antigens.

As to this clone: The target antigen is unknown.

Germline lookup yields CDR1 LGHNA and CDR2 YNFKEQ. V shed 4 bases and J shed 3 bases, with 9 bases lying between them. The CDR3 is made up of 13 amino acids. The PCR had 60 Vbeta and 13 Jbeta primers. The data were produced by immunoSEQ multiplex PCR, yet TCRdb's version contains in-frame clones alone and is incomplete. The data contain some 180,000 clones, around 76% of them singletons. Sequenced input: PBMCs. This chain connects TRBV4-2 to TRBJ2-5, with D perhaps matching TRBD2 (5 bases). The TCR was taken from a woman aged 30 to 39 in good health and CMV-seropositive. CDR3 amino acids: CASSPPGEETQYF. CDR3 nucleotide sequence: TGTGCCAGCAGCCCTCCCGGGGAAGAGACCCAGTACTTC.